This TCR beta chain was profiled in a study of read filtering for tumor transcriptome and immune sequencing. General study points: This fraction held mixed bone marrow immune cells after CD138-negative sorting. Approximately 82% of IR-seq clonotypes had a single read, yet these held approximately 3.7% of reads.

This clonotype was found many times. What it binds is unknown. From approximately 400 ng of RNA, a library with molecular barcoded alpha/delta and beta/gamma adaptors was made. Using its own MiXCR run on the reads, TCRdb lists one record per CDR3 protein. The sample has roughly 35,000 distinct CDR3 sequences, roughly an eighth seen once. The source material was a population of CD138-negative cells sorted from bone marrow. The TCR sequence derives from a donor aged 40 or over with multiple myeloma.

The CDR3 loop is CASSVVGTTGTDTQYF. As DNA, the CDR3 is TGTGCCAGCTCAGTGGTGGGGACTACCGGCACAGATACGCAGTATTTT. This chain connects TRBV12-3 or TRBV12-4 to TRBJ2-3; 7 nucleotides line up with TRBD2. Unmatched junction bases numbered 12, after V lost 8 bases and J lost 1 base. The CDR3 runs 16 residues.